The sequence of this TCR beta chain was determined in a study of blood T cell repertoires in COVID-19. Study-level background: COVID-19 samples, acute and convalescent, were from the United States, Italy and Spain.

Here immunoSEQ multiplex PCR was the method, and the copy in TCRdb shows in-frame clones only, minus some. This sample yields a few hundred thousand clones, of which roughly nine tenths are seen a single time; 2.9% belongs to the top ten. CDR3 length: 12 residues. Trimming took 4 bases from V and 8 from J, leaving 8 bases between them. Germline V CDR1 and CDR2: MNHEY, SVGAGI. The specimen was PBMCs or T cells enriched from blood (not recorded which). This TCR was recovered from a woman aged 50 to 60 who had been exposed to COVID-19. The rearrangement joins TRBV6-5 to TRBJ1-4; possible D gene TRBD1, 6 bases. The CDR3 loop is CASSSTGEKLFF. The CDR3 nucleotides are TGTGCCAGCAGTTCAACAGGGGAAAAACTGTTTTTT.